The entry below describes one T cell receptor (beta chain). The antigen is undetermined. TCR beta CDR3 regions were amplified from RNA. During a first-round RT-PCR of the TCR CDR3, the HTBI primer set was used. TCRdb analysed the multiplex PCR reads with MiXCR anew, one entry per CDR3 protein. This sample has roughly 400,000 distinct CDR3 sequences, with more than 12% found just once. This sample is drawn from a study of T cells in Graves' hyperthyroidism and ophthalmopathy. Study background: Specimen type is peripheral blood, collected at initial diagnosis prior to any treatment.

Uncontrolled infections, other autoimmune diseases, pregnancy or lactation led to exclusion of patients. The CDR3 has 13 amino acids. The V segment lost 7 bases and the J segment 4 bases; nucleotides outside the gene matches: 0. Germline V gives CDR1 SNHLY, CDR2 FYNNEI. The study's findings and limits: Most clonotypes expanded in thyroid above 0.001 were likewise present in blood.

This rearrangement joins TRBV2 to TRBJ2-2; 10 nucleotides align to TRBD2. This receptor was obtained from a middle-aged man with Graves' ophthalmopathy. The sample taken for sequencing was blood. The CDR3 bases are TGTGCCAGCACTAGCGGGAGCACCGGGGAGCTGTTTTTT. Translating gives CASTSGSTGELFF.